This T cell receptor beta chain was recorded in a study of T-cell memory formation after mild COVID-19. Study outcomes and limitations: Most CD4+ clones that shrank were in CM and EM, while CD8+ ones turned up in EMRA. In pre-infection memory, a portion of responding clones appeared, which suggested that cross-reactive memory joined.

This clonotype showed up just a few times. Its specificity is unknown. A 5'RACE reaction primed in the constant segment made cDNA libraries of TCR alpha and TCR beta, and these carried sample barcodes and UMIs. TCRdb analysed the 5' RACE reads with MiXCR anew, one entry per CDR3 protein. This sample has some 70,000 distinct CDR3 sequences, with approximately 15% found just once. The V gene end was trimmed by 1 base and the J gene end by 5 bases; junction bases not matched to a gene: 3. Looked up from germline, CDR1 is SGHVS and CDR2 is FQNEAQ. The length of the CDR3 is 14 residues. The sequence was obtained from an adult woman who had mild COVID-19 (a few samples of this study predate the infection). Cell type and time point are not known. Sequenced: PBMCs or a T cell subset sorted from them (not recorded which). The chain carries TRBV7-8 and TRBJ2-5, with TRBD1 matching over 8 bases. CDR3 amino acids: CASSLGSGGETQYF. In DNA form, the CDR3 reads TGTGCCAGCAGCTTAGGTTCAGGGGGCGAGACCCAGTACTTC.